This T cell receptor (beta chain) was documented in a study of early stage breast cancer tumors. Study background: Most invasive tumors, about 80% of the 16, were ER+/PR+/HER2-. The ER+/PR+/HER2- tumors included fewer than ten ductal and a handful of lobular carcinomas.

Turning to this clone: Its matching antigen is unknown.

Method: immunoSEQ multiplex PCR; TCRdb's copy keeps in-frame clones and lacks some. The table records fewer than 80,000 clones, 75% to 90% of them present only once. Study-wide results and caveats: Enriched TCRB sequences shared across patients were mostly commonly generated sequences. Comparing each tissue with blood distinguished tumor from normal in 14 of 16 patients.

This TCR was sampled from a person aged 35 to 50 with breast cancer. The specimen was blood.

The CDR3: CASSLDQDTIYF. The CDR3 DNA reads TGCGCCAGCAGCCTCGACCAAGACACCATATATTTT. This chain joins TRBV5-1 and TRBJ1-3; no reliable D call. V was clipped by 4 bases and J by 8 bases, with 10 bases between them. CDR3 length: 12 amino acids. CDR1 is SGHRS and CDR2 is YFSETQ in the germline V gene.